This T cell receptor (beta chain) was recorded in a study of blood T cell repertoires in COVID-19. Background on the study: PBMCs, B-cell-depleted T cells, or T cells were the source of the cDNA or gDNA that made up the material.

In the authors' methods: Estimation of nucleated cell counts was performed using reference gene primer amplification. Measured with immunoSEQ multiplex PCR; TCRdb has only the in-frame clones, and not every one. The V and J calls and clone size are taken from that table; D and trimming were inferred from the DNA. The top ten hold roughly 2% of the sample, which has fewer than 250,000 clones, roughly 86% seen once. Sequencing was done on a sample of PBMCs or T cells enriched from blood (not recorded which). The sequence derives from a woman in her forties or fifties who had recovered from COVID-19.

CDR3 coding DNA: TGTGCCAGCAGCCCCAGGGTGGGTAATGAAAAACTGTTTTTT. Translating gives CASSPRVGNEKLFF. The chain has TRBV11-2 and TRBJ1-4; D is possibly TRBD1 (5 bases). The CDR3 consists of 14 residues. V was cut by 5 bases and J by 4 bases, with 11 bases left in between. Looked up from germline, CDR1 is SGHAT and CDR2 is FQNNGV.